A single sample gave rise to the 3 T cell receptor delta chains below, sequenced in a study of delta chains in infants with herpesvirus infections. TCR cDNA was made from PBMC RNA with gamma- and delta-chain-specific primers. TCRdb reanalyzed the RT-PCR reads using CATT. Among 450 to 650 delta-chain clones listed, roughly three fifths were seen once. The sequences come from peripheral blood, collected at time point 5 of longitudinal follow-up. The receptors come from a human donor who was a Ugandan infant, either HIV-exposed or HIV-unexposed (not recorded which).

Regarding this clone: This is likely an artifact of a read error, given a far larger clone one base away. The chain carries TRDV2 and TRDJ3; D not certain. The CDR3 contains 13 residues. Trimming removed 3 bases at V and 1 base at J, with 0 bases between. Germline CDR1 reads GEAIGNYY; CDR2 reads EKD. The CDR3 loop is CACDSWDTRQMFF. DNA of the CDR3: TGTGCCTGTGACTCCTGGGACACCCGACAGATGTTTTTC.

Details on this clone: A single base is all that separates this from a far larger clone, so a read error is likely. The J gene is TRDJ3, the V gene TRDV2, with TRDD3 matching 11 bases. The germline CDR1 and CDR2 sequences are GEAIGNYY and EKD. The V segment lost 4 bases and the J segment 2 bases; nucleotides outside the gene matches: 6. The CDR3 has 18 residues. The CDR3 loop reads CACDVLGDNTWDTRQMFF. CDR3 nucleotides: TGTGCCTGTGATGTACTGGGGGATAATACCTGGGACACCCGACAGATGTTTTTC.

Concerning this clone itself: With a far larger clone one base away, a read error is the likely cause. Other DNA variants within this sample encode the same CDR3. V usage is TRDV1 and J usage is TRDJ2, with 9 bases matching TRDD2. Germline V gives CDR1 TSWWSYY, CDR2 QGS. The CDR3 runs to 23 residues. V was clipped by 2 bases and J by 2 bases; unmatched bases: 24. For the CDR3, the DNA is TGTGCTCTTGGGGAAAAGGAGCCTTCCTACCCCTTACTAGGGGTCTTATTGACAGCACAACTCTTCTTT. Amino acid sequence: CALGEKEPSYPLLGVLLTAQLFF.